This T cell receptor (beta chain) was identified during a study of T cell repertoires in cytomegalovirus infection. About the research overall: CMV infection and matching HLA type were both indicated by public TCR beta signatures.

Each CDR3 protein gets one entry after TCRdb re-called the reads with MiXCR. The sample lists about 770,000 distinct CDR3 sequences; about 29% were seen once. CDR3 length: 12 amino acids. V was shortened by 4 bases and J by 7 bases, with 11 bases between the two germline ends. Comments on this clonotype: Its matching antigen is unknown.

The sequence was obtained from a human donor in good health (CMV status not recorded). Some clones in this sample may be carry-over from other donors' samples. The sequences come from cultured CD8+ T cells from PBMCs, collected from culture after CMV antigen stimulation. The chain has TRBV12-3 or TRBV12-4 and TRBJ2-7, with D possibly TRBD2 on 5 matching bases. The DNA for the CDR3 is TGTGCCAGCAGTTCCCCGGGGTCGGAGCAGTACGTC. This codes for CASSSPGSEQYV.